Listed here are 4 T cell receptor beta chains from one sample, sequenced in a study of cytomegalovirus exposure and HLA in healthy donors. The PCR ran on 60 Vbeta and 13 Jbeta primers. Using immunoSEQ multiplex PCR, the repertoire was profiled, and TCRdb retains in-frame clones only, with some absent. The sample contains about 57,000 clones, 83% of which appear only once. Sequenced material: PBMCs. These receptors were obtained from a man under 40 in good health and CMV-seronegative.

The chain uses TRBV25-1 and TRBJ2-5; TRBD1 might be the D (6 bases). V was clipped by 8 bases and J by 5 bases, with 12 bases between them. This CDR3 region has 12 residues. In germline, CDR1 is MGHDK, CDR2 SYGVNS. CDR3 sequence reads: CASGRRGETQYF. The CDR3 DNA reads TGTGCCAGCGGGCGTAGGGGGGAGACCCAGTACTTC. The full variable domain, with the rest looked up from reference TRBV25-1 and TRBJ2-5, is EADIYQTPRYLVIGTGKKITLECSQTMGHDKMYWYQQDPGMELHLIHYSYGVNSTEKGDLSSESTVSRIRTEHFPLTLESARPSHTSQYLCASGRRGETQYFGPGTRLLVL.

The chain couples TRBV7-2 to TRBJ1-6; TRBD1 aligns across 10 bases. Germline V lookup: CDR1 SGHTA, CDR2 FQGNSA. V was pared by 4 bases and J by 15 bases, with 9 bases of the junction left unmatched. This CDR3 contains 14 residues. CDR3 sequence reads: CASSYGTGVRLLHF. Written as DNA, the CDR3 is TGTGCCAGCAGCTACGGGACAGGGGTACGACTCCTCCACTTT.

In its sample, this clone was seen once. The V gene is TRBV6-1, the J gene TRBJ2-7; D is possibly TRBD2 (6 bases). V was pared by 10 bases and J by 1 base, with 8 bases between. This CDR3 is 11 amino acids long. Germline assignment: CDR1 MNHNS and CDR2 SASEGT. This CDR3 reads CATRESYEQYF. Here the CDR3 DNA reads TGTGCCACCCGGGAGTCCTACGAGCAGTACTTC.

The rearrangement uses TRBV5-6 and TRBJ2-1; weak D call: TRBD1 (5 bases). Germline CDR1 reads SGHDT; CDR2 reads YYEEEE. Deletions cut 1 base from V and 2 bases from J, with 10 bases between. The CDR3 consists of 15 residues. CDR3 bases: TGTGCCAGCAGCTTGTTCGGCAGGGCCTACAATGAGCAGTTCTTC. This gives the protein CASSLFGRAYNEQFF.